This T cell receptor (beta chain) comes out of a study of T cell responses to AZD1222 COVID-19 vaccine. Study observations and caveats: Every sample of the repertoires postdated the peak T cell response. Clonal diversity was possibly underestimated; the donors were predominantly white British and more often female.

The data were produced by immunoSEQ multiplex PCR, yet TCRdb's version contains in-frame clones alone and is incomplete. This table holds about 69,000 clones, approximately 80% found once. Second-dose schedules of about 4 or about 12 weeks were combined. The length of the CDR3 is 14 residues. CDR1 and CDR2 from the germline V gene are SGHRS and YFSETQ. Trimming cost V 1 base and J 3 bases, with 10 bases left between them. This clone has more than one count but fewer than ten. Its antigen is as yet unknown. This chain links TRBV5-1 with TRBJ1-1; D remains unclear. This TCR came from an adult who received the AZD1222 COVID-19 vaccine. Source: peripheral blood, taken 28 days after the second AZD1222 dose. Here the CDR3 reads CASSLYQRDTEAFF. CDR3 DNA: TGCGCCAGCAGCTTGTACCAGAGGGACACTGAAGCTTTCTTT.